The rows below give T cell receptor beta chains drawn from one sample of a study of blood T cell repertoires in COVID-19. TCRdb keeps only in-frame clones here, not all; method: immunoSEQ multiplex PCR. The sample gives under 300,000 clones, 82% of which show up once; 4.9% is in the top ten. The sequenced sample consisted of peripheral blood. These receptor sequences come from an elderly woman with active or convalescent COVID-19. The conserved cysteine and the conserved F or W are not part of the CDR3 here. The order of the fields is V gene, J gene, CDR3 protein.

>TRBV29-1|TRBJ1-4
SVSSSNEKLF
>TRBV9|TRBJ1-3
ASSLTATAGNTIY
>TRBV5-1|TRBJ2-5
ASSLGTGLVETQY
>TRBV28|TRBJ1-2
ASSYSTGYT
>TRBV5-1|TRBJ1-1
ASSLGQGGGGTEAF
>TRBV2|TRBJ1-6
ASSSTGNSPLH
>TRBV11-3|TRBJ2-1
ASSSGNEQF
>TRBV29-1|TRBJ2-5
SVVQGGSPQY
>TRBV2|TRBJ2-1
ASSEWASSRSYNEQF
>TRBV28|TRBJ2-7
ASSPLGGGLSYEQY
>TRBV3-1/TRBV3-2|TRBJ1-2
ASSQGVVGGYGYT
>TRBV30|TRBJ1-5
AWSAQGSQPQH
>TRBV28|TRBJ2-7
ASSDTGGAGYEQY
>TRBV5-1|TRBJ1-4
ASSERGTDEKLF
>TRBV6-5|TRBJ1-6
ASRSFGQTNSPLH
>TRBV19|TRBJ2-7
ASSIDSGTGNKRQY
>TRBV21-1|TRBJ1-2
ASSKVAFRRGYT
>TRBV6-5|TRBJ2-1
ASETSGGDLKGQF
>TRBV6-1|TRBJ1-1
ASSDSRGRAWNTEAF
>TRBV16|TRBJ1-1
ASSQGPGSHTEAF